These 25 T cell receptor beta chains were all obtained from the same sample, sequenced in a study of T cell responses to AZD1222 COVID-19 vaccine. Measured with immunoSEQ multiplex PCR; TCRdb has only the in-frame clones, and not every one. Of roughly 200,000 clones in the sample, roughly 94% were seen once. Sequencing used peripheral blood, obtained 28 days after the second dose of the MenACWY control vaccine. These receptor sequences come from an adult who received the MenACWY meningococcal vaccine as a control.

The chain employs TRBV5-6 and TRBJ2-5; D may be TRBD1 or TRBD2 (6 bases each). The CDR3 runs 16 residues. Germline CDR1 reads SGHDT; CDR2 reads YYEEEE. Between the trimmed V and J ends, which lost 0 bases and 5 bases, there was a span of 17 bases. CDR3 sequence (DNA): TGTGCCAGCAGCTTGGCGCGTTTGGGGGGCGGGGAGACCCAGTACTTC. Residues: CASSLARLGGGETQYF.

The chain combines TRBV10-3 with TRBJ2-1, with TRBD1 as a possible D gene (6 bases). Trimming shortened V by 10 bases and J by 0 bases, and 10 bases separated the two germline ends. Germline-derived CDR1 and CDR2 are ENHRY and SYGVKD. The CDR3 length is 13 residues. In DNA, the CDR3 is TGTGCCAACCGGGACAACTCCTACAATGAGCAGTTCTTC. It is translated as CANRDNSYNEQFF.

The chain is built from TRBV9 and TRBJ1-3, with 7 bases lining up with TRBD1. The CDR3 is 14 residues long. Per germline, CDR1 SGDLS and CDR2 YYNGEE. After removal of 5 bases from V and 4 bases from J, the junction contained 6 bases not matched to a gene. CDR3 DNA sequence: TGTGCCAGCAGTGAGACAGGGCCCGGAAACACCATATATTTT. This translates into CASSETGPGNTIYF.

The chain is built from TRBV4-3 and TRBJ2-7; D is ambiguous. The CDR3 is 13 amino acids. Germline loops: CDR1 LGHNA, CDR2 YSLEER. V was shortened by 3 bases and J by 1 base, with 7 bases between the two germline ends. CDR3 nucleotide sequence: TGCGCCAGCAGCCAGCAGACTTCCTACGAGCAGTACTTC. Amino acids: CASSQQTSYEQYF.

V and J are TRBV7-3 and TRBJ2-3; possible D gene TRBD2, 6 bases. The V gene's germline CDR1 is SGHTA and CDR2 FQGTGA. There are 15 residues in the CDR3. V was cut by 7 bases and J by 1 base, with 15 bases left in between. The CDR3 region is CASTPGGAGTDTQYF. Written as DNA, the CDR3 is TGTGCCAGCACCCCCGGAGGGGCGGGCACAGATACGCAGTATTTT. The variable domain in full, completed from reference TRBV7-3 and TRBJ2-3, reads GAGVSQTPSNKVTEKGKYVELRCDPISGHTALYWYRQSLGQGPEFLIYFQGTGAADDSGLPNDRFFAVRPEGSVSTLKIQRTERGDSAVYLCASTPGGAGTDTQYFGPGTRLTVL.

CDR3 bases: TGTGCCAGTAGTTCACAAGGCTGGGGCGCAGATACGCAGTATTTT. Protein sequence: CASSSQGWGADTQYF. The gene calls are TRBV19 and TRBJ2-3, with D maybe TRBD1 (5 bases). The ends were cut back, 5 bases at V and 4 bases at J, with 16 bases in the middle. The germline V gene encodes CDR1 LNHDA and CDR2 SQIVND (reference sequence). The CDR3 length is 15 residues.

This clone showed up just once. V gene TRBV18 combines with J gene TRBJ1-1; D ambiguous. The CDR3 is made up of 13 amino acids. V was pared by 1 base and J by 2 bases, with 5 bases between. Germline V lookup: CDR1 KGHSH, CDR2 LQKENI. CDR3 amino acids: CASSPRANTEAFF. The CDR3 DNA sequence: TGTGCCAGCTCACCACGCGCAAACACTGAAGCTTTCTTT.

The J gene is TRBJ2-5, the V gene TRBV9; 11 nucleotides match TRBD2. This CDR3 region has 18 residues. Per germline, CDR1 SGDLS and CDR2 YYNGEE. V shed 0 bases and J 1 base; nucleotides not matched to a gene: 8. The CDR3 region is CASSVGQGTSGFQETQYF. The CDR3 coding sequence is TGTGCCAGCAGCGTAGGTCAAGGGACTAGCGGATTCCAAGAGACCCAGTACTTC.

V and J are TRBV4-1 and TRBJ1-4, with 9 bases lining up with TRBD1. This CDR3 is built from 15 residues. Unmatched junction bases numbered 9, after V lost 5 bases and J lost 8 bases. CDR1 and CDR2 (germline): MGHRA, YSYEKL. CDR3 DNA sequence: TGCGCCAGCAGCAAAAGCGGGACAGGGCTGGAAAAACTGTTTTTT. Encoded protein: CASSKSGTGLEKLFF.

This chain connects TRBV9 to TRBJ2-4; 9 bases align to TRBD1. The CDR3 loop spans 15 amino acids. In germline, CDR1 is SGDLS, CDR2 YYNGEE. V lost 0 bases to trimming and J lost 8 bases; unmatched junction nucleotides: 6. This CDR3 reads CASSVEGRQGDIQYF. The CDR3 region has the DNA TGTGCCAGCAGCGTAGAGGGGAGACAGGGGGACATTCAGTACTTC.

The chain joins TRBV12-3 or TRBV12-4 to TRBJ2-1; the D is unclear. The CDR3 is 13 amino acids. V dropped 3 bases and J dropped 5 bases, with 8 bases sitting between them. Here the CDR3 DNA reads TGTGCCAGCAGTTTTACAGAAGACAATGAGCAGTTCTTC. Protein sequence: CASSFTEDNEQFF.

The V call is TRBV3-1 (or the pseudogene TRBV3-2), the J call TRBJ2-5, with D uncertain. Germline CDR1 reads LGHDT; CDR2 reads YNNKEL (reference sequence). The CDR3 loop spans 17 amino acids. Trimming removed 2 bases from V and 5 bases from J, with 21 bases in between. The CDR3 loop is CASSQNNPAATRETQYF. DNA for the CDR3: TGTGCCAGCAGCCAAAACAACCCCGCGGCTACCCGGGAGACCCAGTACTTC.

This sequence joins TRBV12-3 or TRBV12-4 and TRBJ1-2; no definite D call. The CDR3 runs 11 residues. Trimming removed 6 bases at V and 7 bases at J, with 9 bases between. CDR3 region: CASRKAVGYTF. Here the CDR3 DNA reads TGTGCCAGCAGGAAGGCTGTTGGCTACACCTTC.

J is TRBJ2-3 and V is TRBV27, with D possibly TRBD2 on 6 matching bases. This CDR3 has 15 amino acids. Trimming removed 4 bases from V and 2 bases from J, with 13 bases in between. Germline V gives CDR1 MNHEY, CDR2 SMNVEV (reference sequence). The CDR3, as DNA: TGTGCCAGCAGTTCAATTAGCGGAGCCACAGATACGCAGTATTTT. It codes for CASSSISGATDTQYF.

J is TRBJ2-7 and V is TRBV18; TRBD1 agrees at 8 bases. Trimming took 3 bases from V and 2 from J; bases not matched to a gene: 15. Germline values: CDR1 KGHSH, CDR2 LQKENI. The length of the CDR3 is 18 residues. In DNA form, the CDR3 reads TGTGCCAGCTCACCTTTACAGGGGGTACCATTAATGACCTACGAGCAGTACTTC. Amino acid sequence: CASSPLQGVPLMTYEQYF.

This clone occurred once. The gene calls are TRBV19 and TRBJ2-1; D tentatively fits TRBD1 or TRBD2 (5 bases each). Germline V gene lookup returns CDR1 LNHDA and CDR2 SQIVND (reference sequence). The CDR3 is made up of 14 amino acids. The ends were cut back, 5 bases at V and 9 bases at J, with 17 bases in the middle. CDR3 bases: TGTGCCAGTAGTGACGGGACCCGAGGGGTTGAGCAGTTCTTC. Translated: CASSDGTRGVEQFF.

The rearrangement uses TRBV19 and TRBJ1-5; a weak D match, TRBD1 (6 bases). The germline CDR1 and CDR2 sequences are LNHDA and SQIVND (reference sequence). Trimming removed 8 bases at V and 4 bases at J, with 15 bases between. This CDR3 is 14 amino acids long. CDR3 nucleotide sequence: TGTGCCAGTGGGCACAGGGAGTTAAATCAGCCCCAGCATTTT. Protein sequence: CASGHRELNQPQHF.

This chain connects TRBV19 to TRBJ2-2, with 7 positions matching TRBD1. This CDR3 comprises 15 residues. CDR1 LNHDA and CDR2 SQIVND come from the germline V gene (reference sequence). J lost 7 bases, V lost 5 bases, and 10 bases had no gene match. The CDR3 reads CASSGRTGRSGELFF. DNA for the CDR3: TGTGCCAGTAGTGGACGGACAGGCAGAAGCGGGGAGCTGTTTTTT.

As DNA, the CDR3 is TGTGCCAGCCGTCCAAGTGGGGTCTATACCGACAATGAGCAGTTCTTC. Amino acids: CASRPSGVYTDNEQFF. V usage is TRBV25-1 and J usage is TRBJ2-1, with D unresolved. Germline V gene data show CDR1 as MGHDK and CDR2 as SYGVNS. Between the trimmed V and J ends, which lost 8 bases and 5 bases, there was a span of 22 bases. The CDR3 covers 16 residues.

The V call is TRBV15, the J call TRBJ1-4; D remains ambiguous. From germline, CDR1 is LNHNV and CDR2 YYDKDF (reference sequence). The V and J ends lost 2 bases and 6 bases respectively, with 13 bases between them. The CDR3 is 15 amino acids. Here the CDR3 DNA reads TGTGCCACCAGCAGATCCATAAATGGGGATGAAAAACTGTTTTTT. Encoded protein: CATSRSINGDEKLFF.

V and J are TRBV28 and TRBJ1-1; D possibly corresponds to TRBD1 (5 bases). Germline V gene sequence: CDR1 MDHEN, CDR2 SYDVKM. V was clipped by 2 bases and J by 3 bases, with 10 bases between them. The CDR3 covers 14 residues. DNA of the CDR3: TGTGCCAGCAGTTTACGTACAGGTTACACTGAAGCTTTCTTT. It yields the protein CASSLRTGYTEAFF.

The chain links TRBV25-1 to TRBJ1-2; D gene uncertain. The germline CDR1 and CDR2 sequences are MGHDK and SYGVNS. This CDR3 region has 13 residues. V shed 4 bases and J shed 4 bases, with 10 bases lying between them. This CDR3 is CASSGRYLYGYTF. The CDR3 nucleotides read TGTGCCAGCAGTGGCCGTTACCTCTATGGCTACACCTTC.

This sequence joins TRBV18 and TRBJ2-2; maybe TRBD2 (6 bases). CDR3 length equals 20 residues. The V end lost 2 bases, the J end lost 1 base, and 23 bases lay between the germline ends. CDR1 and CDR2 from the germline V gene are KGHSH and LQKENI. The CDR3 DNA sequence: TGTGCCAGCTCACCAACGTCGCAGGGAGGTCGCTCAGAGAACACCGGGGAGCTGTTTTTT. This encodes CASSPTSQGGRSENTGELFF.

The J gene is TRBJ1-2, the V gene TRBV6-2 or TRBV6-3; D gene ambiguous. The germline V gene encodes CDR1 MNHEY and CDR2 SVGEGT. The CDR3 runs 12 residues. Trimming shortened V by 5 bases and J by 1 base, and 5 bases separated the two germline ends. The CDR3 DNA reads TGTGCCAGCAGTGATGATAACTATGGCTACACCTTC. Translating it yields CASSDDNYGYTF.

This chain connects TRBV9 to TRBJ2-3, with 15 nucleotides matching TRBD2. Germline CDR1 is SGDLS and CDR2 is YYNGEE. CDR3 length equals 17 residues. V shed 4 bases, J shed 4 bases, and the junction held 7 bases outside the gene matches. The CDR3 DNA reads TGTGCCAGCAGCCCAAGGACTAGCGGGGGGGGTTCAGATACGCAGTATTTT. Translating it yields CASSPRTSGGGSDTQYF.